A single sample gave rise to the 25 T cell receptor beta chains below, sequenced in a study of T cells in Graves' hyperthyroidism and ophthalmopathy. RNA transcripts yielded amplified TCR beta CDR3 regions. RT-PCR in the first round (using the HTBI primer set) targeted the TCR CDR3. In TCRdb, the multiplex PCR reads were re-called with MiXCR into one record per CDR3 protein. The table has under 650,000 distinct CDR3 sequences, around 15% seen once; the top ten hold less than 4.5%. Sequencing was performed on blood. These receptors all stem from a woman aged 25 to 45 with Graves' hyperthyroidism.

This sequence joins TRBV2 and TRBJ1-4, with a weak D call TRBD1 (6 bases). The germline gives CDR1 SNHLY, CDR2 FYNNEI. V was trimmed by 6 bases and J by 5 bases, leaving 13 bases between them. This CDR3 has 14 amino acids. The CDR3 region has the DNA TGTGCCAGCAGGTGGGGGGCCAGGAATGAAAAACTGTTTTTT. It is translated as CASRWGARNEKLFF.

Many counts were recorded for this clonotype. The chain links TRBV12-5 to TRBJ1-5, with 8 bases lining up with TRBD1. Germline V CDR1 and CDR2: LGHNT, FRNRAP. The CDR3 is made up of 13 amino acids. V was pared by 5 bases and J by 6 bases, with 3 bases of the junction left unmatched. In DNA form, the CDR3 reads TGTGCTAGTGGTCAGGACAGGGCTCAGCCCCAGCATTTT. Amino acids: CASGQDRAQPQHF.

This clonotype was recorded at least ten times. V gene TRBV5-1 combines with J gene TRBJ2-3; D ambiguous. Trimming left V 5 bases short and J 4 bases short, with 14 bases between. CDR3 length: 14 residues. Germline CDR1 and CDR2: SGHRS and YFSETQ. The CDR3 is CASRSSSGADTQYF. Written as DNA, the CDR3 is TGCGCCAGCAGGAGTAGCAGTGGTGCAGATACGCAGTATTTT.

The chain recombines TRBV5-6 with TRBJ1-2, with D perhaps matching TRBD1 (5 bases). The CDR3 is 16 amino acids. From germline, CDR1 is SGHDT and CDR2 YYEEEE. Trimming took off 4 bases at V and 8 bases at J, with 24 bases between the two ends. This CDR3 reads CASSLPIGLGTYGYTF. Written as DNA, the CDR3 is TGTGCCAGCAGCCTACCTATCGGACTCGGGACCTACGGCTACACCTTC.

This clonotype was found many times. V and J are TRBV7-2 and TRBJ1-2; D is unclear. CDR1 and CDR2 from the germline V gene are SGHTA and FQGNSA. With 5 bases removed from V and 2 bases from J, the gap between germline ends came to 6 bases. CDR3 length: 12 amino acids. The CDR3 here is CASSNRNYGYTF. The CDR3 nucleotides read TGTGCCAGCAGCAATAGGAACTATGGCTACACCTTC.

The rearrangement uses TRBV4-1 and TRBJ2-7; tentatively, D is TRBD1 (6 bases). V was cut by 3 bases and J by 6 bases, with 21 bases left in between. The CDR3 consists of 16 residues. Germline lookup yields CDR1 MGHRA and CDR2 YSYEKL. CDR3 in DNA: TGCGCCAGCAGCCAGGATTTAGTCGGGACATACGGCGAGCAGTACTTC. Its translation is CASSQDLVGTYGEQYF.

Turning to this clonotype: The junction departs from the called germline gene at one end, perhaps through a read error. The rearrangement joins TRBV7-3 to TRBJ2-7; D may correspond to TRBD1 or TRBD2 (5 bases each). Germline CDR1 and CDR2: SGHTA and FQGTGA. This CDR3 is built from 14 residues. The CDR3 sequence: CASTLRWDRYEQYF. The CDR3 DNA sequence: TGTGCCAGCACCTTAAGGTGGGACCGCTACGAGCAGTACTTC.

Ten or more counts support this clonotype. This chain's CDR3 is CASAFGTGTQETQYF. CDR3 coding DNA: TGTGCCAGCGCCTTTGGGACAGGGACCCAAGAGACCCAGTACTTC. J is TRBJ2-5 and V is TRBV6-1; 9 nucleotides match TRBD1. Trimming took 8 bases from V and 1 from J; bases not matched to a gene: 8. Germline CDR1 and CDR2: MNHNS and SASEGT. This CDR3 has 15 amino acids.

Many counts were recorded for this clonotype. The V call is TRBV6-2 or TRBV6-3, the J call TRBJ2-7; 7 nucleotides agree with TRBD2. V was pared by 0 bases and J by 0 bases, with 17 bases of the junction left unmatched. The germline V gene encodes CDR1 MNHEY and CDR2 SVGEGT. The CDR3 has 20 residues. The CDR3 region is CASSYSTVSGISRNSYEQYF. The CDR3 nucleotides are TGTGCCAGCAGTTACTCGACGGTAAGCGGGATCTCGCGCAACTCCTACGAGCAGTACTTC.

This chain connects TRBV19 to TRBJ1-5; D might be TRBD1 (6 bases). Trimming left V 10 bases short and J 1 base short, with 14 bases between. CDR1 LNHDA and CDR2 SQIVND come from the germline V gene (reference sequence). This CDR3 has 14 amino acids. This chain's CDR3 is CATYQQGSNQPQHF. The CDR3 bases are TGTGCCACCTATCAACAGGGCAGCAATCAGCCCCAGCATTTT.

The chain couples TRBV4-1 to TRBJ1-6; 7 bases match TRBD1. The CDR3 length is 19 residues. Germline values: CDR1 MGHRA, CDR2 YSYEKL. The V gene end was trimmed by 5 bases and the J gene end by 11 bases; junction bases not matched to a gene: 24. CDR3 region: CASSRDFREFGTEIAPLHF. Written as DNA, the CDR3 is TGCGCCAGCAGCAGAGATTTTAGGGAGTTCGGGACAGAAATCGCACCCCTCCACTTT.

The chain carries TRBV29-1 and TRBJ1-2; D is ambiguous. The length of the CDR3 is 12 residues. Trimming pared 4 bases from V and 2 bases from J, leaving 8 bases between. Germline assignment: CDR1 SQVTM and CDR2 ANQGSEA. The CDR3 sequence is CSVVWQNYGYTF. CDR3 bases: TGCAGCGTTGTGTGGCAGAACTATGGCTACACCTTC.

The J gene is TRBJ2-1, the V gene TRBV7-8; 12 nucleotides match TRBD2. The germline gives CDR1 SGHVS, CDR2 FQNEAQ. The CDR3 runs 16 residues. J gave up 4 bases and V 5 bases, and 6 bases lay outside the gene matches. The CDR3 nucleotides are TGTGCCAGCAGCATGTCGGGACTAGCGGGTTACAATGAGCAGTTCTTC. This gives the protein CASSMSGLAGYNEQFF.

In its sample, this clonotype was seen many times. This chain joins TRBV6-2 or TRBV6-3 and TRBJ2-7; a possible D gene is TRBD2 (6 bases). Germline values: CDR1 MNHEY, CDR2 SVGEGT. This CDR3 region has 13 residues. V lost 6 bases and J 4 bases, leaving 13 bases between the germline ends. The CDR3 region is CASRPPGGYEQYF. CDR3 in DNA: TGTGCCAGCAGGCCGCCCGGAGGGTACGAGCAGTACTTC.

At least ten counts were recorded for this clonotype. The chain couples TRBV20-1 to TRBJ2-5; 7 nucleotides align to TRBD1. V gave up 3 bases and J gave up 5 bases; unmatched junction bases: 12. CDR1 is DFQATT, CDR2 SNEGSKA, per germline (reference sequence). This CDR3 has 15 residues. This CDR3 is CSASTVRGIGETQYF. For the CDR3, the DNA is TGCAGTGCTAGTACCGTCAGGGGGATAGGGGAGACCCAGTACTTC.

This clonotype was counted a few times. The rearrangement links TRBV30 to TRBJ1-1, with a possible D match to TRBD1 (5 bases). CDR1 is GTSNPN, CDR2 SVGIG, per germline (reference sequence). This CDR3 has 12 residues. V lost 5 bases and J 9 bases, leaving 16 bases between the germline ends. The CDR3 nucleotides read TGTGCCTGGGCTGGGGCCTTTGGAAAAGCTTTCTTT. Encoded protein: CAWAGAFGKAFF.

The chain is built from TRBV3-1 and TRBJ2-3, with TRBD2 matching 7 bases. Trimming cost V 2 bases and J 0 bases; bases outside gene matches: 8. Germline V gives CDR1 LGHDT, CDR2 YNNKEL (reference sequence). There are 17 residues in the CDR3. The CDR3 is CASSQILGLVSTDTQYF. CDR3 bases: TGTGCCAGCAGCCAAATCCTCGGACTAGTAAGCACAGATACGCAGTATTTT.

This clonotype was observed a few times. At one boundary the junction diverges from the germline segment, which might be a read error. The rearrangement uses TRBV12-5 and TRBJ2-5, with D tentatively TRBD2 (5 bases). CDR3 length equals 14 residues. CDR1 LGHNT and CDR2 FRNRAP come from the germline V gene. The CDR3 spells CTSGLEGLAETQYF. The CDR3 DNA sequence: TGTACTAGTGGTTTGGAAGGGCTCGCGGAGACCCAGTACTTC. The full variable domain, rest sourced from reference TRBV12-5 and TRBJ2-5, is DARVTQTPRHKVTEMGQEVTMRCQPILGHNTVFWYRQTMMQGLELLAYFRNRAPLDDSGMPKDRFSAEMPDATLATLKIQPSEPRDSAVYFCTSGLEGLAETQYFGPGTRLLVL.

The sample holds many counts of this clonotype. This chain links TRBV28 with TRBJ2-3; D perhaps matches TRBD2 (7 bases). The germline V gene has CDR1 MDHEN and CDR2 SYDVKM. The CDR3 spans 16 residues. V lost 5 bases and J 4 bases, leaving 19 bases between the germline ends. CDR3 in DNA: TGTGCCAGCAGTCCTGTAGGGGGAGGGTCGGCAGATACGCAGTATTTT. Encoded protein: CASSPVGGGSADTQYF. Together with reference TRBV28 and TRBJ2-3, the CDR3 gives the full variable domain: DVKVTQSSRYLVKRTGEKVFLECVQDMDHENMFWYRQDPGLGLRLIYFSYDVKMKEKGDIPEGYSVSREKKERFSLILESASTNQTSMYLCASSPVGGGSADTQYFGPGTRLTVL.

The CDR3 here is CASSSLGGGSYGNTIYF. The DNA of the CDR3 is TGTGCCAGCAGCTCGCTGGGGGGTGGTTCCTACGGAAACACCATATATTTT. V is TRBV5-5 and J is TRBJ1-3; D might be TRBD1 (5 bases). CDR3 size: 17 residues. CDR1 and CDR2 (germline): SGHKS, YYEKEE (reference sequence). V lost 3 bases to trimming and J lost 4 bases, with 20 bases between them.

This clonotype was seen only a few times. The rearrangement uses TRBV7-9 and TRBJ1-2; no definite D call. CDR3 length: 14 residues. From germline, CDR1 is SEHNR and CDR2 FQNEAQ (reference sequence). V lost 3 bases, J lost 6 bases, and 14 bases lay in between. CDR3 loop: CASSFRSSPNGYTF. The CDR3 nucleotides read TGTGCCAGCAGCTTCAGGAGCTCTCCTAATGGCTACACCTTC.

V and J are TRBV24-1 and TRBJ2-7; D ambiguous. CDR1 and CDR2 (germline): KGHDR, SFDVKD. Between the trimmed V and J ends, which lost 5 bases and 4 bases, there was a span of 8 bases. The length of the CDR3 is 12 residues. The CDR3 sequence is CATSGAPYEQYF. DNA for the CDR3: TGTGCCACCAGTGGAGCGCCATACGAGCAGTACTTC.

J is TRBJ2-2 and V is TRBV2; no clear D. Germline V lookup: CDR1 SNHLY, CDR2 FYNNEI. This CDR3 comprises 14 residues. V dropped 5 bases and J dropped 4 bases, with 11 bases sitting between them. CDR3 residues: CASSLYGFTGELFF. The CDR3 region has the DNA TGTGCCAGCAGTTTATACGGTTTCACCGGGGAGCTGTTTTTT. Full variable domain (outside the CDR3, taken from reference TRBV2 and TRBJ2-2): EPEVTQTPSHQVTQMGQEVILRCVPISNHLYFYWYRQILGQKVEFLVSFYNNEISEKSEIFDDQFSVERPDGSNFTLKIRSTKLEDSAMYFCASSLYGFTGELFFGEGSRLTVL.

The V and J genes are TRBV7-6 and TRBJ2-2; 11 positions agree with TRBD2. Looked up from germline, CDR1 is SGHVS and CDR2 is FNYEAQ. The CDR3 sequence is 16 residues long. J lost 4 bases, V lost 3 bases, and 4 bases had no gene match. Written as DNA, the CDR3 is TGTGCCAGCAGCTTTTCTAGCGGGAGGTTCACCGGGGAGCTGTTTTTT. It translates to CASSFSSGRFTGELFF. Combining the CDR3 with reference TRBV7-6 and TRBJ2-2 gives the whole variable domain GAGVSQSPRYKVTKRGQDVALRCDPISGHVSLYWYRQALGQGPEFLTYFNYEAQQDKSGLPNDRFSAERPEGSISTLTIQRTEQRDSAMYRCASSFSSGRFTGELFFGEGSRLTVL.

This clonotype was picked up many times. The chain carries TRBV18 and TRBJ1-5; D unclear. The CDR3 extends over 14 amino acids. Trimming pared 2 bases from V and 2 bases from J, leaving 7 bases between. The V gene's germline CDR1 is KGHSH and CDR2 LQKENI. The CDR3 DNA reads TGTGCCAGCTCACCAGGGTGGGGCAATCAGCCCCAGCATTTT. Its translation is CASSPGWGNQPQHF.